Sequencing of this T cell receptor beta chain was carried out in a study of identical twins. The study's findings and limits: A lower insertion count was a feature of abundant cord blood beta clonotypes, with no such feature in memory repertoires.

Details on this clonotype: Its antigen is not known.

The germline gives CDR1 MRHNA, CDR2 SNTAGT. V was cut by 0 bases and J by 7 bases, with 16 bases left in between. This CDR3 has 15 residues. TCRdb re-called the 5' RACE reads with MiXCR, one entry per CDR3 protein. Of more than 350,000 distinct CDR3 sequences in the sample, 8.5% to 10% were seen once. This sequence was found in a woman aged 50 to 60 in good health. The chain couples TRBV6-4 to TRBJ2-7; D could derive from TRBD1 or TRBD2 (5 bases each). Sequencing was carried out using naive T cells sorted from blood. The CDR3 here is CASSDSPTRWGEQYV. CDR3 sequence (DNA): TGTGCCAGCAGTGACTCCCCGACTCGGTGGGGGGAGCAGTACGTC.